This T cell receptor (beta chain) was recorded in a study of cytomegalovirus exposure and HLA in healthy donors. Study outcomes and limitations: The authors excluded some V segments, including TRBV6-2 and TRBV6-3, as indistinguishable. Clonal expansion, a later analysis showed, was greater in HLA-associated TCR beta chains than in equally common others.

In regard to this clone: Its antigen is unknown.

V lost 6 bases and J 6 bases, leaving 21 bases between the germline ends. Germline assignment: CDR1 MNHNS and CDR2 SASEGT. The CDR3 sequence is 15 residues long. With 60 Vbeta and 13 Jbeta primers, the PCR was carried out. Produced via immunoSEQ multiplex PCR; TCRdb's table is partial and in-frame only. This table has roughly 130,000 clones, around four fifths appearing once. The clonotype originates from a man younger than 45 in good health and CMV-seronegative. The V gene is TRBV6-1, the J gene TRBJ2-7; possible D gene TRBD1, 6 bases. The sequencing input was PBMCs. The CDR3 is CASSNLVINRAEQYF. DNA for the CDR3: TGTGCCAGCAGCAACCTGGTCATTAACAGGGCCGAGCAGTACTTC.